This passage covers 32 T cell receptor beta chains from one sample sequenced in a study of blood T cells in healthy people across ages. A J-beta primer mix and a sample-barcoded 5' primer were used in a second PCR of roughly 6 to 11 cycles. Using its own MiXCR run on the 5' RACE reads, TCRdb lists one record per CDR3 protein. Of about 580,000 distinct CDR3 sequences in the sample, around 48% were seen once. Source material: blood. The source of these receptors is a man at least 80 years old in good health.

Remarks on this clonotype: Just one base apart from a much larger clone, this may be a read error. V usage is TRBV12-3 or TRBV12-4 and J usage is TRBJ2-3; no reliable D call. V was clipped by 5 bases and J by 5 bases, with 5 bases between them. This CDR3 has 11 amino acids. The CDR3 sequence is CASSHRDTQYF. The CDR3 DNA reads as TGTGCCAGCAGTCACCGAGATACGCAGTATTTT.

The chain is built from TRBV7-3 and TRBJ2-5, with 8 positions matching TRBD2. CDR3 length: 15 residues. With 1 base clipped from V and 5 bases from J, the junction kept 6 bases outside the gene matches. Germline V CDR1 and CDR2: SGHTA, FQGTGA. CDR3 bases: TGTGCCAGCAGCTTAAATGCGGGACTAGAGGAGACCCAGTACTTC. This encodes CASSLNAGLEETQYF.

In its sample, this clonotype was seen a few times. The V call is TRBV5-6, the J call TRBJ1-4; no reliable D call. Germline loops: CDR1 SGHDT, CDR2 YYEEEE. V lost 8 bases to trimming and J lost 5 bases, with 13 bases between them. This CDR3 comprises 13 residues. CDR3 amino acids: CASSTAANEKLFF. Written as DNA, the CDR3 is TGTGCCAGTAGCACGGCGGCCAATGAAAAACTGTTTTTT.

This chain uses TRBV2 with TRBJ2-1, with D unclear. The CDR3 consists of 14 residues. V was shortened by 4 bases and J by 2 bases, with 9 bases between the two germline ends. From germline, CDR1 is SNHLY and CDR2 FYNNEI. The chain's CDR3 is CASSANGPYNEQFF. In DNA, the CDR3 is TGTGCCAGCAGTGCGAACGGTCCCTACAATGAGCAGTTCTTC.

Notes on this clonotype: One end of the junction varies from germline; a read error may be responsible. This rearrangement joins TRBV2 to TRBJ2-2, with 7 bases fitting TRBD1. This CDR3 region has 15 residues. CDR1 and CDR2 (germline): SNHLY, FYNNEI. Here the CDR3 reads CAGSSTGADTGELFF. In DNA, the CDR3 is TGTGCCGGCAGCTCAACAGGGGCGGACACCGGGGAGCTGTTTTTT. Drawing the rest from reference TRBV2 and TRBJ2-2, the complete variable domain is EPEVTQTPSHQVTQMGQEVILRCVPISNHLYFYWYRQILGQKVEFLVSFYNNEISEKSEIFDDQFSVERPDGSNFTLKIRSTKLEDSAMYFCAGSSTGADTGELFFGEGSRLTVL.

On this clonotype: At one of its ends the junction is not consistent with the germline gene, which may arise from a read error. This chain uses TRBV7-2 with TRBJ2-1; no clear D gene. Germline assignment: CDR1 SGHTA and CDR2 FQGNSA. The CDR3 extends over 14 amino acids. The CDR3 DNA follows: TGTGCCAGCAGCCCTCCGCGGTTCTACAATGGGCAGTTCTTC. This codes for CASSPPRFYNGQFF.

The sample holds a few counts of this clonotype. The CDR3 sequence: CASSPQREGPDTQYF. The CDR3 bases are TGTGCCAGCAGTCCGCAGCGGGAGGGCCCAGATACGCAGTATTTT. The rearrangement uses TRBV28 and TRBJ2-3; 10 bases line up with TRBD2. The germline V gene has CDR1 MDHEN and CDR2 SYDVKM. V was clipped by 5 bases and J by 4 bases; unmatched bases: 6. This CDR3 is built from 15 residues.

This clonotype came up a few times. The V and J genes are TRBV4-1 and TRBJ2-7, with D possibly matching TRBD1 (6 bases). Germline V gene data show CDR1 as MGHRA and CDR2 as YSYEKL. The length of the CDR3 is 15 residues. Trimming removed 1 base at V and 2 bases at J, with 12 bases between. CDR3 region: CASSQGMGATYEQYF. The CDR3 DNA reads as TGCGCCAGCAGCCAAGGAATGGGGGCCACCTACGAGCAGTACTTC.

This clonotype was counted at least ten times. V usage is TRBV4-1 and J usage is TRBJ1-1; D gene unclear. From germline, CDR1 is MGHRA and CDR2 YSYEKL. CDR3 length: 12 amino acids. Trimming stripped 5 bases from V and 4 bases from J, with 8 bases between. This CDR3 is CASSEGVTEAFF. The DNA for the CDR3 is TGCGCCAGCAGCGAGGGAGTCACTGAAGCTTTCTTT.

V is TRBV7-2 and J is TRBJ2-1; weak D call: TRBD2 (5 bases). The CDR3 is 17 amino acids. CDR1 is SGHTA, CDR2 FQGNSA, per germline. Trimming pared 1 base from V and 0 bases from J, leaving 13 bases between. The CDR3 reads CASSLDRGFGSYNEQFF. For the CDR3, the DNA is TGTGCCAGCAGCTTAGATCGAGGGTTTGGCTCCTACAATGAGCAGTTCTTC.

Worth noting for this clonotype: A read error may account for a junction end that differs from germline. V usage is TRBV7-9 and J usage is TRBJ2-7; the D gene is possibly TRBD2 (6 bases). The tail of the sequence fits TRBJ2-4 better, so the J call may be wrong. CDR3 length: 17 amino acids. CDR1 is SEHNR, CDR2 FQNEAQ, per germline (reference sequence). Here the CDR3 reads CSSSSREDGLAKSIQYF. The CDR3 DNA sequence: TGTTCCAGCAGCTCCAGGGAGGACGGTCTAGCCAAAAGCATTCAGTACTTC.

The rearrangement links TRBV10-3 to TRBJ2-1; 10 bases line up with TRBD2. The V and J ends lost 3 bases and 5 bases, in that order; junction bases with no gene match: 7. The CDR3 is 16 residues long. Germline loops: CDR1 ENHRY, CDR2 SYGVKD. CDR3 nucleotide sequence: TGTGCCATCAGTGACCGGGGAGCGGGAGGGGACAATGAGCAGTTCTTC. This sequence encodes CAISDRGAGGDNEQFF.

This clonotype was seen a single time. V is TRBV29-1 and J is TRBJ2-1; a possible D gene is TRBD1 (7 bases). Trimming shortened V by 8 bases and J by 4 bases, and 21 bases separated the two germline ends. The CDR3 consists of 15 residues. From germline, CDR1 is SQVTM and CDR2 ANQGSEA. DNA of the CDR3: TGCAGCACCGCCCGGGGGAAGGGGGCTTACAATGAGCAGTTCTTC. Its protein is CSTARGKGAYNEQFF.

The CDR3 DNA is TGTGCCAGCAGCCCGATCAACGGGGCCAGTACGCAGTATTTT. Protein sequence: CASSPINGASTQYF. The chain has TRBV7-2 and TRBJ2-3; D assignment may be TRBD1 or TRBD2 (5 bases each). This CDR3 spans 14 amino acids. CDR1 is SGHTA, CDR2 FQGNSA, per germline. Between the trimmed V and J ends, which lost 5 bases and 8 bases, there was a span of 17 bases. The full variable domain, its missing parts supplied by reference TRBV7-2 and TRBJ2-3, is GAGVSQSPSNKVTEKGKDVELRCDPISGHTALYWYRQSLGQGLEFLIYFQGNSAPDKSGLPSDRFSAERTGGSVSTLTIQRTQQEDSAVYLCASSPINGASTQYFGPGTRLTVL.

This chain uses TRBV5-6 with TRBJ2-1; TRBD2 might be the D (5 bases). Germline V gene data show CDR1 as SGHDT and CDR2 as YYEEEE. The V end was cut by 3 bases, the J end by 9 bases, with 19 bases between. This CDR3 has 15 amino acids. CDR3 in DNA: TGTGCCAGCAGCTCTCCCGGGAAAGGGAAAGGTGAGCAGTTCTTC. Its translation is CASSSPGKGKGEQFF.

This clonotype was counted between two and nine times. In DNA form, the CDR3 reads TGTGCCAGCAGTCCTCTAGCGGGGTATGCAGATACGCAGTATTTT. Translating gives CASSPLAGYADTQYF. The chain is built from TRBV6-5 and TRBJ2-3; 9 positions match TRBD2. The CDR3 extends over 15 amino acids. CDR1 is MNHEY, CDR2 SVGAGI, per germline. Unmatched junction bases numbered 7, after V lost 5 bases and J lost 4 bases.

The chain links TRBV7-2 to TRBJ1-3; D gene ambiguous. Trimming took off 0 bases at V and 0 bases at J, with 6 bases between the two ends. The germline V gene has CDR1 SGHTA and CDR2 FQGNSA. CDR3 length: 15 residues. CDR3 sequence reads: CASSLAGFSGNTIYF. The CDR3 coding sequence is TGTGCCAGCAGCTTAGCAGGCTTCTCTGGAAACACCATATATTTT. Supplemented by reference TRBV7-2 and TRBJ1-3, the full variable domain reads GAGVSQSPSNKVTEKGKDVELRCDPISGHTALYWYRQSLGQGLEFLIYFQGNSAPDKSGLPSDRFSAERTGGSVSTLTIQRTQQEDSAVYLCASSLAGFSGNTIYFGEGSWLTVV.

The rearrangement uses TRBV9 and TRBJ2-1; maybe TRBD1 (6 bases). The germline V gene has CDR1 SGDLS and CDR2 YYNGEE. The CDR3 covers 15 residues. V lost 3 bases, J lost 0 bases, and 10 bases lay in between. CDR3 sequence: CASSARDISYNEQFF. As DNA, the CDR3 is TGTGCCAGCAGCGCCCGGGACATCTCCTACAATGAGCAGTTCTTC.

This clonotype has more than one count but fewer than ten. J is TRBJ2-1 and V is TRBV7-2; D is perhaps TRBD1 (7 bases). This CDR3 has 16 residues. The V gene lost 5 bases and the J gene lost 1 base, with 15 bases spanning the gap. Germline V gene sequence: CDR1 SGHTA, CDR2 FQGNSA. The CDR3 protein is CASSPRGAASYNEQFF. CDR3 nucleotide sequence: TGTGCCAGCAGCCCCAGGGGGGCTGCTTCCTACAATGAGCAGTTCTTC.

The CDR3 DNA is TGTGCCAGCAGCTTTGCTAGCGCCTACGAGCAGTACTTC. This codes for CASSFASAYEQYF. The rearrangement links TRBV7-2 to TRBJ2-7; D might be TRBD2 (6 bases). Germline CDR1 is SGHTA and CDR2 is FQGNSA. CDR3 length: 13 amino acids. V lost 3 bases, J lost 2 bases, and 8 bases lay in between.

This clonotype was counted between two and nine times. V gene TRBV20-1 combines with J gene TRBJ2-5; 8 nucleotides match TRBD1. The ends lost 6 bases at V and 0 bases at J; junction bases unmatched: 6. Germline V gene data show CDR1 as DFQATT and CDR2 as SNEGSKA (reference sequence). The CDR3 length is 14 residues. The CDR3 sequence is CSAPDREHQETQYF. In DNA, the CDR3 is TGCAGTGCCCCGGACAGGGAGCACCAAGAGACCCAGTACTTC.

The V call is TRBV20-1, the J call TRBJ1-2; D unresolved. Per germline, CDR1 DFQATT and CDR2 SNEGSKA (reference sequence). The germline V and J ends were trimmed by 6 bases and 8 bases, with 19 bases remaining between them. The CDR3 contains 13 residues. CDR3 sequence (DNA): TGCAGTGCCCGGTATCGGACGGCTTGGGGCTACACCTTC. This gives the protein CSARYRTAWGYTF.

About this clonotype: A much larger clonotype is one base distant, so this may be a read error. V gene TRBV7-9 combines with J gene TRBJ2-1; perhaps D is TRBD1 or TRBD2 (5 bases each). Per the germline V gene, CDR1 is SEHNR and CDR2 is FQNEAQ (reference sequence). CDR3 length: 15 amino acids. CDR3 coding DNA: TGTGCCGGCAGCCCCACGGGACGGTCGAACAATGAGCAGTTCTTC. Its protein product is CAGSPTGRSNNEQFF.

CDR3 residues: CASNAPQGIRETQYF. The CDR3 bases are TGTGCCAGCAACGCACCACAGGGTATTAGGGAGACCCAGTACTTC. The V and J genes are TRBV7-2 and TRBJ2-5, with D tentatively TRBD1 (6 bases). Germline CDR1 SGHTA, CDR2 FQGNSA. V was trimmed by 7 bases and J by 5 bases, leaving 20 bases between them. CDR3 size: 15 residues.

This clonotype was seen a handful of times. The rearrangement joins TRBV29-1 to TRBJ2-5; D unresolved. The CDR3 sequence is 11 residues long. V was shortened by 6 bases and J by 5 bases, with 10 bases between the two germline ends. Germline V CDR1 and CDR2: SQVTM, ANQGSEA. In nucleotides, the CDR3 is TGCAGCGTGACCACCCAGGAGACCCAGTACTTC. Protein: CSVTTQETQYF.

This clonotype came up a few times. The V gene is TRBV20-1, the J gene TRBJ2-5; D may be TRBD1 or TRBD2 (6 bases each). The DNA matches TRBJ2-7 better at its end, which makes the J call doubtful. Germline V lookup: CDR1 DFQATT, CDR2 SNEGSKA (reference sequence). This CDR3 spans 12 amino acids. CDR3 sequence reads: CSASFRGREQYF. The CDR3 DNA reads as TGCAGTGCTAGCTTCCGGGGGCGCGAGCAGTACTTC.

On this clonotype: A much larger clonotype is one base distant, so this may be a read error. The chain combines TRBV7-3 with TRBJ2-7; D may be TRBD2 (7 bases). Trimming pared 0 bases from V and 6 bases from J, leaving 15 bases between. Germline values: CDR1 SGHTA, CDR2 FQGTGA. The CDR3 has 15 residues. CDR3 coding DNA: TGTGCCAGCAGCTTAACAGGGGGGGATGTCAGCGAGCAGTACTTC. Amino acids: CASSLTGGDVSEQYF.

The rearrangement joins TRBV7-2 to TRBJ2-3, with 8 positions matching TRBD2. Trimming removed 5 bases from V and 5 bases from J; junction bases left unmatched: 12. This CDR3 has 16 residues. Germline V gene sequence: CDR1 SGHTA, CDR2 FQGNSA. DNA of the CDR3: TGTGCCAGCAGCACAGGACTAGCCGGGGGTGAAGATACGCAGTATTTT. Protein product: CASSTGLAGGEDTQYF.

There are many counts of this clonotype. The chain uses TRBV6-5 and TRBJ2-7, with 8 bases that match TRBD1. Germline CDR1 MNHEY, CDR2 SVGAGI. The CDR3 loop spans 18 amino acids. The ends lost 2 bases at V and 2 bases at J; junction bases unmatched: 14. CDR3 bases: TGTGCCAGCAGTTACGCCTACCCCGGAGGGACAGGCACCTACGAGCAGTACTTC. This sequence encodes CASSYAYPGGTGTYEQYF.

This clonotype has a single count. The gene calls are TRBV7-2 and TRBJ1-1; D possibly corresponds to TRBD1 (5 bases). Germline V CDR1 and CDR2: SGHTA, FQGNSA. The V end was cut by 3 bases, the J end by 5 bases, with 16 bases between. The length of the CDR3 is 15 residues. The CDR3 region has the DNA TGTGCCAGCAGCTTGCTTCCGGCCCGGGGGACTGAAGCTTTCTTT. Translation: CASSLLPARGTEAFF.

The rearrangement links TRBV6-2 or TRBV6-3 to TRBJ2-3; the match to TRBD1 covers 7 bases. J lost 2 bases, V lost 6 bases, and 5 bases had no gene match. CDR3 length: 14 amino acids. Germline V gives CDR1 MNHEY, CDR2 SVGEGT. CDR3 in amino acids: CASSPGGHTDTQYF. In DNA form, the CDR3 reads TGTGCCAGCAGCCCAGGGGGACACACAGATACGCAGTATTTT.

This clonotype came up many times. The chain combines TRBV28 with TRBJ2-1; no reliable D call. The V gene's germline CDR1 is MDHEN and CDR2 SYDVKM. The CDR3 consists of 14 residues. V was clipped by 2 bases and J by 3 bases, with 8 bases between them. For the CDR3, the DNA is TGTGCCAGCAGTTTAATGGGCATCTACAATGAGCAGTTCTTC. This encodes CASSLMGIYNEQFF.